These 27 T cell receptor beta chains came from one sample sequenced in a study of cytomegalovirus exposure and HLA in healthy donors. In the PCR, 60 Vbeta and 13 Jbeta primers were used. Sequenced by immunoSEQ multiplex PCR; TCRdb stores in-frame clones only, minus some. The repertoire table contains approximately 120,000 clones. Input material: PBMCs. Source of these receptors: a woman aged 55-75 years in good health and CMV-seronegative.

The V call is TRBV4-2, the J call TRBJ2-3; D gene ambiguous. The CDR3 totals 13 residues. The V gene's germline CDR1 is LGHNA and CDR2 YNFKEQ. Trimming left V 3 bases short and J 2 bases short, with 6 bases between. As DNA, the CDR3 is TGTGCCAGCAGCCAGGTAGCCACAGATACGCAGTATTTT. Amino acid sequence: CASSQVATDTQYF.

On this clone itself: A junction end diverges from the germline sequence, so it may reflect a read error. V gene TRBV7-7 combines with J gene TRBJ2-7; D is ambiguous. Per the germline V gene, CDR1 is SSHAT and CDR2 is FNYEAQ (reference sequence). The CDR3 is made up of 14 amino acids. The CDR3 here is CASSLDRGSYEQYF. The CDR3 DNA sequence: TGTGCTAGCAGCTTAGACCGTGGCAGCTACGAGCAGTACTTC. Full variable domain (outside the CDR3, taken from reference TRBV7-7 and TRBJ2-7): GAGVSQSPRYKVTKRGQDVTLRCDPISSHATLYWYQQALGQGPEFLTYFNYEAQPDKSGLPSDRFSAERPEGSISTLTIQRTEQRDSAMYRCASSLDRGSYEQYFGPGTRLTVT.

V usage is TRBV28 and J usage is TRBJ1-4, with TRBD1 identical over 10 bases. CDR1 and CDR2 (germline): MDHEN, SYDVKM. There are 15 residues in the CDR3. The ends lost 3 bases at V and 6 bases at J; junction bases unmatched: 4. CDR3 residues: CASSFSGTGDEKLFF. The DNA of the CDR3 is TGTGCCAGCAGTTTCTCCGGGACAGGGGATGAAAAACTGTTTTTT.

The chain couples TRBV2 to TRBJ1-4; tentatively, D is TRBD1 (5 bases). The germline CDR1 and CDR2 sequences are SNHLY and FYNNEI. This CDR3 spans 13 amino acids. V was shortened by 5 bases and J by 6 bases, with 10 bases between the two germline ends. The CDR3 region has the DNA TGTGCCAGCAGTCTAGACAGTTATGAAAAACTGTTTTTT. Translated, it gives CASSLDSYEKLFF.

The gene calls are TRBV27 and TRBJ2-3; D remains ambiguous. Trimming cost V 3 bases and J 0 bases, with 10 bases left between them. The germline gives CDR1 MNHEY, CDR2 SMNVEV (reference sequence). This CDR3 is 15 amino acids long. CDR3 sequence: CASSFDVTSTDTQYF. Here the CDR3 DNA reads TGTGCCAGCAGTTTTGATGTCACTAGCACAGATACGCAGTATTTT.

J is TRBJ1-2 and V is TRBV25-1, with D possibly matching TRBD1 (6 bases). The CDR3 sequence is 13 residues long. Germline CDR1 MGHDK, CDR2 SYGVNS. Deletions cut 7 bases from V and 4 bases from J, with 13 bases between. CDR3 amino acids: CASTRGQFYGYTF. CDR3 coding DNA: TGTGCCAGCACCCGCGGACAGTTCTATGGCTACACCTTC.

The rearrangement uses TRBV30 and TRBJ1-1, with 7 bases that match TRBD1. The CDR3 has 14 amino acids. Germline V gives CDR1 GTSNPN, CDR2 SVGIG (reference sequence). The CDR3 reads CARNREGARAEAFF. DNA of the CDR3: TGTGCTCGAAACCGGGAGGGGGCGCGGGCTGAAGCTTTCTTT.

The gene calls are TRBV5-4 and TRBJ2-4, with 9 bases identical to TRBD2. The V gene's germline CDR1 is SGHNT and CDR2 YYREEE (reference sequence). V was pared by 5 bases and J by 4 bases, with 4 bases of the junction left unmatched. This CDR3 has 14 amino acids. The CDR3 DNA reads TGTGCCAGCAGTACCGCGGGAGGGAAAAACATTCAGTACTTC. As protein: CASSTAGGKNIQYF.

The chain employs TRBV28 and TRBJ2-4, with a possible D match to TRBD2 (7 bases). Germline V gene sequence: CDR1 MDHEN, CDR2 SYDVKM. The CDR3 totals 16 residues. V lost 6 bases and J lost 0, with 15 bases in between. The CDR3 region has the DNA TGTGCCAGCAGCGAGGGGGGAGGGATAGCCAAAAACATTCAGTACTTC. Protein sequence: CASSEGGGIAKNIQYF.

Here the CDR3 reads CASSPGGGQGDYEQFF. The CDR3 DNA reads as TGCGCCAGCAGCCCGGGTGGGGGACAGGGTGACTATGAGCAGTTCTTC. V gene TRBV5-1 combines with J gene TRBJ2-1; 9 nucleotides agree with TRBD1. V was pared by 4 bases and J by 8 bases, with 13 bases of the junction left unmatched. This CDR3 contains 16 residues. The germline CDR1 and CDR2 sequences are SGHRS and YFSETQ. The entire variable domain, with the rest obtained from reference TRBV5-1 and TRBJ2-1, is as follows: KAGVTQTPRYLIKTRGQQVTLSCSPISGHRSVSWYQQTPGQGLQFLFEYFSETQRNKGNFPGRFSGRQFSNSRSEMNVSTLELGDSALYLCASSPGGGQGDYEQFFGPGTRLTVL.

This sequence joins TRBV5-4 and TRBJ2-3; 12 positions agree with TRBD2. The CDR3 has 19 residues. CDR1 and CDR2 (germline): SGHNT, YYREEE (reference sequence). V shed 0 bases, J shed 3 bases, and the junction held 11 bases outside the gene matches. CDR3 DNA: TGTGCCAGCAGCTTGGAGGGGGCTAGCGGGAGGGCCGGGACAGATACGCAGTATTTT. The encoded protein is CASSLEGASGRAGTDTQYF.

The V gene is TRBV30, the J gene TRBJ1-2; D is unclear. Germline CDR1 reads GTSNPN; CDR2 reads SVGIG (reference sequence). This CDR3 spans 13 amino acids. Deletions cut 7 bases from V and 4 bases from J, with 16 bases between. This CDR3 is CAFPGGKIYGYTF. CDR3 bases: TGTGCCTTTCCGGGAGGGAAGATCTATGGCTACACCTTC.

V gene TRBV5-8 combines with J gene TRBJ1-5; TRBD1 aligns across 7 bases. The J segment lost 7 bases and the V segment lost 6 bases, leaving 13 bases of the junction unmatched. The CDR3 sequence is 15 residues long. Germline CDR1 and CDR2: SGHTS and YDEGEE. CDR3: CASTQGGTGVQPQHF. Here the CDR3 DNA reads TGTGCCAGCACCCAGGGGGGAACGGGGGTCCAGCCCCAGCATTTT.

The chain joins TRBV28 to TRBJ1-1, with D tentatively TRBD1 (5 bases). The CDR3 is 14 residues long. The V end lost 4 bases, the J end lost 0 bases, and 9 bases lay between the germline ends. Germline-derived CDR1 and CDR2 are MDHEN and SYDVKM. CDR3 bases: TGTGCCAGCAGTTCCGGGGGTCTGAACACTGAAGCTTTCTTT. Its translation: CASSSGGLNTEAFF.

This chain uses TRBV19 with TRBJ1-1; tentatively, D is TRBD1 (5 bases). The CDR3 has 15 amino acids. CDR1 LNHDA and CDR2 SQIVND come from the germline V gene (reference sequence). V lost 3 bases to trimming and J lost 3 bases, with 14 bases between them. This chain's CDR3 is CASSMQHSGDTEAFF. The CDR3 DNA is TGTGCCAGTAGTATGCAGCACTCGGGGGACACTGAAGCTTTCTTT. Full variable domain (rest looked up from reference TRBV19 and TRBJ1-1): DGGITQSPKYLFRKEGQNVTLSCEQNLNHDAMYWYRQDPGQGLRLIYYSQIVNDFQKGDIAEGYSVSREKKESFPLTVTSAQKNPTAFYLCASSMQHSGDTEAFFGQGTRLTVV.

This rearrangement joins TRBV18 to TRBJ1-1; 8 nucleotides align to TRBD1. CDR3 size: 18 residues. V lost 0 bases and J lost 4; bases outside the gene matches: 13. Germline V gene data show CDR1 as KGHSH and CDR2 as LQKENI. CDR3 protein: CASSPPLIIRGRLTEAFF. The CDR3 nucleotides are TGTGCCAGCTCACCACCGTTGATCATCAGGGGGCGGCTCACTGAAGCTTTCTTT.

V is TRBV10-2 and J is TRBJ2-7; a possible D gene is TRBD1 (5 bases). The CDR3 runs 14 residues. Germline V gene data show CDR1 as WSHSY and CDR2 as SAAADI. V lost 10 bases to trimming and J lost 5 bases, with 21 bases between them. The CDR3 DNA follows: TGCGCCACCATCGCCGGGCAGGGAAGAAACGAGCAGTACTTC. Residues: CATIAGQGRNEQYF.

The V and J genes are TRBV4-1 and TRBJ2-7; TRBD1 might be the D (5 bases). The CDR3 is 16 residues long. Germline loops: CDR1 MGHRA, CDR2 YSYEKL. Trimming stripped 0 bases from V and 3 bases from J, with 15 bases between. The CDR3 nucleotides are TGCGCCAGCAGCCAAGAGGGGCAAACGGGCGGCTACGAGCAGTACTTC. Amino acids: CASSQEGQTGGYEQYF.

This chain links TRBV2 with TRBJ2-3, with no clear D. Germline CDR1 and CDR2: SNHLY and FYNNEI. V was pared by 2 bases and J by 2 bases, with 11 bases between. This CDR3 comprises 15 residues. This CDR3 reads CASSESGLTTDTQYF. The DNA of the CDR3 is TGTGCCAGCAGTGAATCAGGTCTCACCACAGATACGCAGTATTTT.

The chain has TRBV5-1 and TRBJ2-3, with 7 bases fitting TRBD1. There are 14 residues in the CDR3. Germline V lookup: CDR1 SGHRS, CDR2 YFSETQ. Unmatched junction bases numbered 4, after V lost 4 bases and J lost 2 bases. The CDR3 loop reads CASSTGTATDTQYF. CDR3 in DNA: TGCGCCAGCAGCACCGGGACAGCCACAGATACGCAGTATTTT.

The CDR3 region is CASSEGTDYGYTF. CDR3 DNA: TGTGCCAGCTCCGAAGGGACAGACTATGGCTACACCTTC. The chain carries TRBV18 and TRBJ1-2; the match to TRBD1 covers 7 bases. Looked up from germline, CDR1 is KGHSH and CDR2 is LQKENI. The CDR3 contains 13 residues. J was trimmed by 3 bases and V by 6 bases; bases with no gene match: 4.

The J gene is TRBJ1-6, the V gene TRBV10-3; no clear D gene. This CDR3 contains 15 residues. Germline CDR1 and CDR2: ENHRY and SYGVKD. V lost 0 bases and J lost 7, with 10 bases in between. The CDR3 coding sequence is TGTGCCATCAGTGAGTCGCGGGGTGGGAATTCACCCCTCCACTTT. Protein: CAISESRGGNSPLHF.

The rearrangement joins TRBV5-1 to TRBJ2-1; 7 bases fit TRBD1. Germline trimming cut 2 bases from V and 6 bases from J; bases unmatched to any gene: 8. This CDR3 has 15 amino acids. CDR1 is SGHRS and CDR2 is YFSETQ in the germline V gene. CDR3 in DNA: TGCGCCAGCAGCTTCGACAGGGTTTTAGGCAATGAGCAGTTCTTC. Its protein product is CASSFDRVLGNEQFF.

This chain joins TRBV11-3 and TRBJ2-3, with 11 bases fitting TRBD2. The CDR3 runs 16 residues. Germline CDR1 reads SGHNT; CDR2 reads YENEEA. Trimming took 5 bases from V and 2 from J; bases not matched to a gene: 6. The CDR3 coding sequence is TGTGCCAGCAGCGGAATTAGCGGGGGGGACACAGATACGCAGTATTTT. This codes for CASSGISGGDTDTQYF.

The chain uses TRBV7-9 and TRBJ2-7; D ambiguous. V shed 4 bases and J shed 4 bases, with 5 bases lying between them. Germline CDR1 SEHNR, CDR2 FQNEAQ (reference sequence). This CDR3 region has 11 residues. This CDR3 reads CASSSTYEQYF. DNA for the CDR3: TGTGCCAGCAGCTCAACATACGAGCAGTACTTC.

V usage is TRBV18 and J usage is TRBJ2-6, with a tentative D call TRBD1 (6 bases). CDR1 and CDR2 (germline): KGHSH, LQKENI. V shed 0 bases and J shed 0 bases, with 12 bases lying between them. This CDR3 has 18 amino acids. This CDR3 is CASSPPTGFFSGANVLTF. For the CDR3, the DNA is TGTGCCAGCTCACCACCGACAGGCTTCTTCTCTGGGGCCAACGTCCTGACTTTC.

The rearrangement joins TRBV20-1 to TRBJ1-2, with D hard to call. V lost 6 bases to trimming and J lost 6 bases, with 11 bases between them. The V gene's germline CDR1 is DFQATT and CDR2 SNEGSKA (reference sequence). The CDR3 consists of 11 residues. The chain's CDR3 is CSAETVNGYTF. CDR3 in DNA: TGCAGTGCCGAAACAGTGAATGGCTACACCTTC.